These 21 T cell receptor beta chains were all obtained from the same sample, sequenced in a study of blood T cell repertoires in COVID-19. Some clones are missing from TCRdb's copy, which holds only in-frame ones; the method was immunoSEQ multiplex PCR. The repertoire holds 100,000 to 150,000 clones, with nearly 90% as singletons. Sequencing input: peripheral blood. These receptors all stem from a woman aged 60-75 years with COVID-19, enrolled during active disease.

J is TRBJ1-2 and V is TRBV4-3; D is undetermined. V was clipped by 3 bases and J by 5 bases, with 10 bases between them. The CDR3 runs 13 residues. Germline V gene data show CDR1 as LGHNA and CDR2 as YSLEER. The CDR3: CASSQETLYGYTF. CDR3 sequence (DNA): TGCGCCAGCAGCCAGGAGACTCTGTATGGCTACACCTTC.

The V call is TRBV9, the J call TRBJ2-5; D might be TRBD2 (5 bases). V was trimmed by 0 bases and J by 4 bases, leaving 10 bases between them. From germline, CDR1 is SGDLS and CDR2 YYNGEE. The CDR3 extends over 14 amino acids. In DNA, the CDR3 is TGTGCCAGCAGCGTAGCCGCGGGTACAGAGACCCAGTACTTC. Translation: CASSVAAGTETQYF.

This chain uses TRBV7-6 with TRBJ1-2; D perhaps matches TRBD1 (5 bases). The V gene lost 10 bases and the J gene lost 3 bases, with 30 bases spanning the gap. CDR1 SGHVS and CDR2 FNYEAQ come from the germline V gene. CDR3 length equals 18 residues. This CDR3 is CAIQLSTGRGKAHYGYTF. The DNA for the CDR3 is TGTGCCATCCAGCTTAGTACTGGGAGGGGAAAAGCTCACTATGGCTACACCTTC.

This chain uses TRBV7-2 with TRBJ1-1; TRBD1 matches 8 bases. Germline CDR1 and CDR2: SGHTA and FQGNSA. V shed 5 bases, J shed 6 bases, and the junction held 11 bases outside the gene matches. This CDR3 spans 15 amino acids. This CDR3 reads CASSPRTGRYAEAFF. Written as DNA, the CDR3 is TGTGCCAGCAGCCCGCGGACAGGGCGGTACGCTGAAGCTTTCTTT.

The V gene is TRBV25-1, the J gene TRBJ2-7; 8 bases fit TRBD1. This CDR3 is built from 18 residues. V lost 2 bases to trimming and J lost 5 bases; unmatched junction nucleotides: 17. Germline V gene sequence: CDR1 MGHDK, CDR2 SYGVNS. CDR3 region: CASSEPRGRKGGLDEQYF. Written as DNA, the CDR3 is TGTGCCAGCAGTGAACCCAGGGGGCGGAAAGGCGGGTTGGACGAGCAGTACTTC.

The CDR3 loop reads CASSDGLAGFMDTQYF. The DNA for the CDR3 is TGTGCCAGCAGCGACGGACTAGCGGGGTTTATGGATACGCAGTATTTT. V is TRBV7-3 and J is TRBJ2-3; 12 bases map to TRBD2. The length of the CDR3 is 16 residues. Germline CDR1 and CDR2: SGHTA and FQGTGA. V dropped 5 bases and J dropped 6; count of bases not matched to a gene: 9.

This clone was seen a single time. The V and J genes are TRBV2 and TRBJ1-6, with D unclear. V was clipped by 1 base and J by 7 bases, with 11 bases between them. This CDR3 comprises 15 residues. Germline lookup yields CDR1 SNHLY and CDR2 FYNNEI. CDR3 loop: CASSEVLRVNSPLHF. The CDR3 DNA reads as TGTGCCAGCAGTGAAGTTCTGAGGGTAAATTCACCCCTCCACTTT.

This clone was detected only once. The V call is TRBV13, the J call TRBJ2-1; D gene ambiguous. Germline V lookup: CDR1 PRHDT, CDR2 FYEKMQ (reference sequence). The CDR3 is made up of 14 amino acids. V was cut by 3 bases and J by 0 bases, with 6 bases left in between. This CDR3 reads CASSFGSSYNEQFF. CDR3 nucleotide sequence: TGTGCCAGCAGCTTCGGTAGCTCCTACAATGAGCAGTTCTTC.

The chain has TRBV9 and TRBJ2-7, with D hard to call. This CDR3 is built from 14 residues. Germline CDR1 and CDR2: SGDLS and YYNGEE. V lost 0 bases to trimming and J lost 2 bases, with 9 bases between them. CDR3 loop: CASSVGQRTYEQYF. The CDR3 DNA follows: TGTGCCAGCAGCGTAGGCCAGAGGACCTACGAGCAGTACTTC.

This chain connects TRBV27 to TRBJ2-7; TRBD1 matches 9 bases. V shed 10 bases and J 3 bases; nucleotides not matched to a gene: 10. This CDR3 has 14 residues. CDR1 and CDR2 from the germline V gene are MNHEY and SMNVEV (reference sequence). Here the CDR3 DNA reads TGTGCCACTTCGAGACAGGGGGTAAACTACGAGCAGTACTTC. This translates into CATSRQGVNYEQYF.

The genes are TRBV13 and TRBJ1-2; TRBD1 matches 12 bases. Germline assignment: CDR1 PRHDT and CDR2 FYEKMQ (reference sequence). The CDR3 length is 15 residues. V was clipped by 5 bases and J by 4 bases; unmatched bases: 5. The CDR3, as DNA: TGTGCCAGCAGCACGGGACAGGGGGCCGGCTATGGCTACACCTTC. It codes for CASSTGQGAGYGYTF.

The V gene is TRBV11-2, the J gene TRBJ1-3; D might be TRBD1 (6 bases). Germline V gene data show CDR1 as SGHAT and CDR2 as FQNNGV. With 5 bases removed from V and 4 bases from J, the gap between germline ends came to 15 bases. The CDR3 is made up of 15 amino acids. The CDR3 is CASSPRQASGNTIYF. CDR3 bases: TGTGCCAGCAGCCCACGACAGGCGTCGGGAAACACCATATATTTT.

The gene calls are TRBV19 and TRBJ1-1; 7 bases agree with TRBD1. Germline-derived CDR1 and CDR2 are LNHDA and SQIVND (reference sequence). Trimming at V came to 4 bases and at J to 5 bases, leaving 7 bases not matched to a gene. The CDR3 is 14 residues long. The chain's CDR3 is CASSKRQGRTEAFF. CDR3 sequence (DNA): TGTGCCAGTAGTAAACGACAGGGAAGGACTGAAGCTTTCTTT.

This chain links TRBV6-6 with TRBJ2-5; perhaps TRBD2 as D (7 bases). CDR1 is MNHNY and CDR2 is SVGAGI in the germline V gene (reference sequence). The V end was cut by 7 bases, the J end by 5 bases, with 23 bases between. The length of the CDR3 is 16 residues. CDR3 in DNA: TGTGCCAGCACCGACGTGGGGGGGGCATCACGCGAGACCCAGTACTTC. This encodes CASTDVGGASRETQYF.

The V gene is TRBV9, the J gene TRBJ1-2; the D gene is possibly TRBD1 (5 bases). V lost 3 bases and J 5 bases, leaving 23 bases between the germline ends. Germline-derived CDR1 and CDR2 are SGDLS and YYNGEE. This CDR3 is 17 amino acids long. The CDR3 nucleotides read TGTGCCAGCAGCGATCTCGACAGTTATAGAGATTGGTATGGCTACACCTTC. It yields the protein CASSDLDSYRDWYGYTF. Full variable domain (remainder filled in from reference TRBV9 and TRBJ1-2): DSGVTQTPKHLITATGQRVTLRCSPRSGDLSVYWYQQSLDQGLQFLIQYYNGEERAKGNILERFSAQQFPDLHSELNLSSLELGDSALYFCASSDLDSYRDWYGYTFGSGTRLTVV.

V gene TRBV9 combines with J gene TRBJ1-1; 9 positions agree with TRBD1. In germline, CDR1 is SGDLS, CDR2 YYNGEE. Trimming removed 1 base from V and 5 bases from J; junction bases left unmatched: 6. The CDR3 has 15 amino acids. CDR3 in amino acids: CASSVSLGQGTEAFF. The CDR3 nucleotides are TGTGCCAGCAGCGTATCCCTGGGACAGGGAACTGAAGCTTTCTTT.

The rearrangement joins TRBV18 to TRBJ2-3, with D possibly being TRBD2 (5 bases). This CDR3 spans 11 amino acids. Germline V gives CDR1 KGHSH, CDR2 LQKENI. Deletions cut 4 bases from V and 6 bases from J, with 5 bases between. The CDR3: CASSREDTQYF. In nucleotides, the CDR3 is TGTGCCAGCTCACGGGAGGATACGCAGTATTTT. Filled out from reference TRBV18 and TRBJ2-3, the complete variable domain reads NAGVMQNPRHLVRRRGQEARLRCSPMKGHSHVYWYRQLPEEGLKFMVYLQKENIIDESGMPKERFSAEFPKEGPSILRIQQVVRGDSAAYFCASSREDTQYFGPGTRLTVL.

The chain joins TRBV3-1 (or the pseudogene TRBV3-2) to TRBJ1-6, with a weak D call TRBD1 (6 bases). Germline lookup yields CDR1 LGHDT and CDR2 YNNKEL (reference sequence). With 0 bases removed from V and 7 bases from J, the gap between germline ends came to 13 bases. CDR3 length equals 16 residues. The CDR3 nucleotides read TGTGCCAGCAGCCAAGATTCCACCACAGGGAATTCACCCCTCCACTTT. It yields the protein CASSQDSTTGNSPLHF.

This chain joins TRBV7-2 and TRBJ2-7; tentative D call: TRBD1 (6 bases). Germline V gives CDR1 SGHTA, CDR2 FQGNSA. V lost 1 base to trimming and J lost 3 bases, with 13 bases between them. This CDR3 comprises 15 residues. The CDR3 reads CASSLGAGENYEQYF. CDR3 nucleotides: TGTGCCAGCAGCTTAGGGGCAGGGGAGAACTACGAGCAGTACTTC.

J is TRBJ1-2 and V is TRBV6-5; a possible D gene is TRBD1 (5 bases). Looked up from germline, CDR1 is MNHEY and CDR2 is SVGAGI. The CDR3 is 15 residues long. V was pared by 0 bases and J by 2 bases, with 10 bases between. In DNA, the CDR3 is TGTGCCAGCAGTTACTCGGGCGGGACGAACTATGGCTACACCTTC. Encoded protein: CASSYSGGTNYGYTF.

The chain uses TRBV6-2 or TRBV6-3 and TRBJ1-5; TRBD1 matches at 10 bases. Germline trimming cut 5 bases from V and 3 bases from J; bases unmatched to any gene: 4. In germline, CDR1 is MNHEY, CDR2 SVGEGT. This CDR3 region has 15 residues. This CDR3 reads CASSRDRGLNQPQHF. The CDR3 DNA sequence: TGTGCCAGCAGTCGGGACAGGGGCCTCAATCAGCCCCAGCATTTT.